This TCR beta chain was recovered during a study of T cell repertoires in aging, cancer and after chemotherapy. Study summary: Donors were grouped into six age bands spanning 30 or younger through 70 or older. The whole study produced a dataset of millions of TCR reads.

TRB rearrangements spanning V, D and J were amplified using mixed TRB-A/B primers. TCRdb reprocessed the multiplex PCR reads via MiXCR and lists one record per CDR3 protein. The sample records around 3,000 distinct CDR3 sequences, over 20% being singletons. The CDR3 totals 14 residues. Germline CDR1 is SGHTA and CDR2 is FQGNSA. V trimming: 4 bases; J trimming: 13 bases; junction bases outside the gene matches: 11. The template was genomic DNA from peripheral blood, not RNA. This clonotype counts as medium-sized (0.01 to 0.1%). Antigen: not known. Study results and caveats: Compared with age-matched healthy donors, untreated hematological or solid cancer patients showed higher blood TCR clonality. Across the chemotherapy interval, each cancer cohort showed higher median generation probability, suggesting thymic rebound.

The material sequenced was blood. The chain recombines TRBV7-2 with TRBJ2-3, with TRBD1 matching 10 bases. The sequence derives from a human donor with a solid tumor. In DNA, the CDR3 is TGTGCCAGCAGCTCCCCGGGACAGGGGATTTGGAAGTATTTT. Translation: CASSSPGQGIWKYF.